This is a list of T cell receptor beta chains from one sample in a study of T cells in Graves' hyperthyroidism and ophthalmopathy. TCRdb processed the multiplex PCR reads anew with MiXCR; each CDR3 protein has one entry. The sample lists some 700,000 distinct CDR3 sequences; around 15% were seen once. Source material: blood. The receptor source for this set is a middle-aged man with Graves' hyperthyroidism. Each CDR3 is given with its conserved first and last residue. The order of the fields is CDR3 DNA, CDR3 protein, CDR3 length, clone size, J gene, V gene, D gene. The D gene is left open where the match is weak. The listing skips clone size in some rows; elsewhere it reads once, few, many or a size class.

DNA: TGCAGTGCTAGAACGTTCCCGAACACTGAAGCTTTCTTT
CDR3: CSARTFPNTEAFF
length: 13
size: -
J: TRBJ1-1
V: TRBV20-1
D: -

DNA: TGTGCCAGCAGTGAAGCTCCAGGACTCTCTAAGGATGAGCAGTTCTTC
CDR3: CASSEAPGLSKDEQFF
length: 16
size: -
J: TRBJ2-1
V: TRBV2
D: -

DNA: TGTGCCAGCAGTTTTGAACAGGACTATGGCTACACCTTC
CDR3: CASSFEQDYGYTF
length: 13
size: many
J: TRBJ1-2
V: TRBV12-3/TRBV12-4
D: -

DNA: TGTGCCAGCAGCTTAGTGGGAGGGGGCGCGTACAATGAGCAGTTCTTC
CDR3: CASSLVGGGAYNEQFF
length: 16
size: many
J: TRBJ2-1
V: TRBV7-2
D: -

DNA: TGTGCCAGCAGCCATGGGACTAGCGGGAGGCTCAAAAACATTCAGTACTTC
CDR3: CASSHGTSGRLKNIQYF
length: 17
size: -
J: TRBJ2-4
V: TRBV7-2
D: TRBD2

DNA: TGCAGCGTTGGCGCAGAGGCCTATGGCTACACCTTC
CDR3: CSVGAEAYGYTF
length: 12
size: -
J: TRBJ1-2
V: TRBV29-1
D: -

DNA: TGTGCCAGCAGCCAGGGTTTCAGGGAGCCCAACGAGCAGTACTTC
CDR3: CASSQGFREPNEQYF
length: 15
size: few
J: TRBJ2-7
V: TRBV16
D: -

DNA: TGTGCCAGCAAACGGATTAGTGGCAATCAGCCCCAGCATTTT
CDR3: CASKRISGNQPQHF
length: 14
size: few
J: TRBJ1-5
V: TRBV6-1
D: -

DNA: TGTGCCAGCAGCTTAGTTGGGGGCGCGGTCCCTGAAGCTTTCTTT
CDR3: CASSLVGGAVPEAFF
length: 15
size: -
J: TRBJ1-1
V: TRBV7-8
D: -

DNA: TGCAGCGTTGACAGTGAGACCCAGTACTTC
CDR3: CSVDSETQYF
length: 10
size: many
J: TRBJ2-5
V: TRBV29-1
D: -

DNA: TGTGCCAGTAGTGATCAGAAAGGCGATACGCAGTATTTT
CDR3: CASSDQKGDTQYF
length: 13
size: -
J: TRBJ2-3
V: TRBV19
D: -